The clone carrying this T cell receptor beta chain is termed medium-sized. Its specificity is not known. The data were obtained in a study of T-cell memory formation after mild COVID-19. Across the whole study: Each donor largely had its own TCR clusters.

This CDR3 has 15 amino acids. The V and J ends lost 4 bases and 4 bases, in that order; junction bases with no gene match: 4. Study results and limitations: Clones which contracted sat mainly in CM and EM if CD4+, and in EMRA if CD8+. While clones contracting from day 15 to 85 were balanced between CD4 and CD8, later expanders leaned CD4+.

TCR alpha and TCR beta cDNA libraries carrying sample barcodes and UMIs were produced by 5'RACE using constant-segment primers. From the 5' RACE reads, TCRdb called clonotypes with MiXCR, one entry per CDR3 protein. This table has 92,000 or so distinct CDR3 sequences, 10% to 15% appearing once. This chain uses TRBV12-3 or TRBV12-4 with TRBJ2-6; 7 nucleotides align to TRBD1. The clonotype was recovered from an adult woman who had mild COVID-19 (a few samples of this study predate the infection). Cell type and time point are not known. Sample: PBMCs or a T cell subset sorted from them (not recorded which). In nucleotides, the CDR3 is TGTGCCAGCAGTTCCCAGACAGGGGGGGCCAACGTCCTGACTTTC. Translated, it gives CASSSQTGGANVLTF.